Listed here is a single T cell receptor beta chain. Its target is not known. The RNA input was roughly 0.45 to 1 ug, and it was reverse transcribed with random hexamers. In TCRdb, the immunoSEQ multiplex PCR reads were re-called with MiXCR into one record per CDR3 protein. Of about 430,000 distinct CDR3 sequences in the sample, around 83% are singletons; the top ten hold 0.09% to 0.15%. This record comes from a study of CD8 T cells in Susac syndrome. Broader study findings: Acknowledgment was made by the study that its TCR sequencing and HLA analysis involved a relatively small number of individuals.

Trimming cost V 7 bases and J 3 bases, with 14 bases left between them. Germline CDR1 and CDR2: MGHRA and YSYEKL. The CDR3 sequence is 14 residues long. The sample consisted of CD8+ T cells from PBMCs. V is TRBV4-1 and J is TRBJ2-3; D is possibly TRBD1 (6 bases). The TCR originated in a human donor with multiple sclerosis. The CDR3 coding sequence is TGCGCCAGCACGTCGGACAGTGGGACAGATACGCAGTATTTT. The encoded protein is CASTSDSGTDTQYF.